The sequence of this T cell receptor (beta chain) was determined in a study of blood T cell repertoires in COVID-19. Overall study: Samples came from the United States, Italy and Spain, spanning acute and convalescent COVID-19. PBMCs, B-cell-depleted T cells, or T cells provided the cDNA or gDNA that made up the material.

In germline, CDR1 is MNHEY, CDR2 SVGAGI. This CDR3 has 15 residues. This clone showed up just once. Its ends do not fully match the called genes, so a read error is possible. This table comes from immunoSEQ multiplex PCR, and its TCRdb copy is limited to in-frame clones, with some not included. The sample lists some 270,000 clones, about 89% occurring once. The genes are TRBV6-5 and TRBJ1-3, with D unresolved. This TCR derives from a woman in her sixties who had recovered from COVID-19. The source material was peripheral blood. The CDR3 DNA sequence: TGTGCCAGCAGATACTCAGCACAGCCTGGAAACACCATATATTTT. Amino acids: CASRYSAQPGNTIYF.